This TCR beta chain emerged from a study of CD8 T cells in Susac syndrome (dated by TCRdb to the late 2010s). About the investigation overall: Whether CD8+ T cell activation and differentiation in Susac syndrome was antigen driven was tested using repertoire sequencing. Clonality of the CD8+ T cell repertoire was compared between eleven to twelve healthy donors, approximately 14 Susac syndrome patients and roughly 15 multiple sclerosis patients.

Comments on this clonotype: The target of this receptor is not known. Base qualities are not at hand, and no much larger clone is one base apart.

V and J are truncated by 4 bases and 2 bases respectively, leaving an intervening sequence of 12 bases. Counted from cysteine to phenylalanine, this CDR3 has 14 amino acids. Only the CDR3 DNA is retained, 42 bases long and in frame from the first base. CDR1 SQVTM and CDR2 ANQGSEA are derived from the germline V gene. RNA was extracted using the RNeasy kit, and about 0.5 to 1 ug of the RNA was reverse transcribed with random hexamers. The immunoSEQ multiplex PCR assay, covering 54 Vbeta and 13 Jbeta segments, was used to amplify TCR beta CDR3 regions. PCR amplification bias was corrected by using a synthetic template baseline for primer optimization and computational correction. In the paper's pipeline: Reads were annotated to V, D and J genes per IMGT and analyzed with immunoSEQ Analyzer, keeping only productive sequences. Clonality was calculated as one minus the Shannon entropy normalized by log2 of the number of productive unique sequences. For each patient and control, public and private clones were evaluated among the 100 most prevalent clones. Susac-specific clones were defined as absent from healthy and MS cohorts, 850 to 1,300 published viral clones and other ImmuneACCESS disease sequences. TCRdb's own reprocessing of the public reads used fastp at Q25 and MiXCR and kept productive beta chains. CDR3 protein duplicates are merged, each entry listing the most common genes and DNA. These V and J calls are TCRdb output, not the study's own analysis. The sample table lists 15,000 to 20,000 distinct CDR3 sequences, around 96% of them with a count of one. Of the sample, over 0.2% is held by the ten largest clones.

Peripheral blood CD8+ and CD4+ T cells from healthy donors, Susac syndrome patients and multiple sclerosis patients were profiled by high-throughput TCR beta sequencing. The healthy donors served as controls matched for age and sex. Bulk CD8+ and CD4+ T cells were purified magnetically by negative isolation, whereas CD8+ TEMRA cells were enriched by FACS. Blood was collected in EDTA tubes and processed within 24 hours, with PBMCs isolated through density gradient centrifugation. PBMCs destined for TCR sequencing were cryopreserved in liquid nitrogen and later thawed in a 37 °C water bath. Purity of sorted or isolated CD4+, CD8+ and CD8+ TEMRA cells was at least 90%. Broader findings and caveats from the paper: The number of individuals in the TCR sequencing and HLA analysis was recognized as being relatively small.

Sequencing was carried out using CD8+ T cells from PBMCs. The receptor was derived from a human donor in good health. The chain is assembled from TRBV29-1 and TRBJ2-1; the D region possibly corresponds to TRBD2 (6 bases align). The CDR3 here reads CSVAAGSPYNEQFF. The bases read TGCAGCGTTGCGGCCGGGAGCCCCTACAATGAGCAGTTCTTC.